The clone carrying this T cell receptor (beta chain) was seen just once. Its cognate antigen is unknown. These data come from a study of graft-versus-host responses after intestinal transplantation. As for the study in general: Multivisceral, liver-intestinal, or isolated intestinal transplants were given to recipients. Study-wide results and limits: Recipient-marrow GvH clones were detected, some having first appeared in ileum or blood.

V lost 8 bases to trimming and J lost 0 bases; unmatched junction nucleotides: 6. Germline CDR1 is LNHDA and CDR2 is SQIVND (reference sequence). This CDR3 is 16 amino acids long. TCRdb's table, derived via immunoSEQ multiplex PCR, lists solely in-frame clones and lacks some. Here the sample spans fewer than 10,000 clones, about three quarters being singletons. Graft tissue was processed to release intraepithelial and lamina propria lymphocytes. The chain joins TRBV19 to TRBJ2-3; 12 bases agree with TRBD2. The sample was ileum tissue, taken 226 days after intestinal transplant. The receptor was derived from a human patient who received an intestinal transplant, so some T cells may come from the graft donor. In nucleotides, the CDR3 is TGTGCCAGTCGCATCCTAGCGGGGGGGAGCACAGATACGCAGTATTTT. It yields the protein CASRILAGGSTDTQYF.